Detailed here is one T cell receptor (beta chain). Its antigen remains unknown. This sample stems from a study of cytomegalovirus exposure and HLA in healthy donors. Primers: 60 Vbeta forward and 13 Jbeta reverse. TCRdb's table, derived via immunoSEQ multiplex PCR, lists solely in-frame clones and lacks some. The sample consists of over 110,000 clones, about 85% of them appearing once. Findings of the study overall: It was likely that a cluster of highly shared sequence variants was a sequencing artifact.

The V and J ends lost 1 base and 4 bases, in that order; junction bases with no gene match: 10. The germline CDR1 and CDR2 sequences are MGHDK and SYGVNS. There are 17 residues in the CDR3. The sample taken for sequencing was PBMCs. This sequence was found in a female donor in good health and CMV-seronegative. The genes are TRBV25-1 and TRBJ2-5, with 9 bases identical to TRBD2. CDR3 DNA: TGTGCCAGCAGTGAATCACCTACCCTAGCGGGACTAGAGACCCAGTACTTC. Protein: CASSESPTLAGLETQYF.